This T cell receptor (beta chain) came from a study of blood T cell repertoires in COVID-19. Study context: Both acute and convalescent COVID-19 samples were obtained from the United States, Italy and Spain. Nucleic acid was either cDNA or gDNA, and it came from T cells, B-cell-depleted T cells, or PBMCs.

V lost 5 bases and J lost 6, with 19 bases in between. CDR1 and CDR2 (germline): SGHTA, FQGNSA. There are 16 residues in the CDR3. In the study's own analysis: Amplification of reference gene primers was used by the study to estimate nucleated cell counts. Libraries were prepared by immunoSEQ multiplex PCR; TCRdb keeps only in-frame clonotypes and omits some of them. Clone size and V and J calls were adopted from that table, with D and trimming inferred from the DNA. The sample contains about 290,000 clones, around 85% of which appear only once. This receptor was taken from a woman in her forties or fifties with active or convalescent COVID-19. The rearrangement joins TRBV7-2 to TRBJ2-2, with D maybe TRBD1 (5 bases). The sequenced material came from peripheral blood. The CDR3 region is CASSPDRPRLSGELFF. The CDR3 region has the DNA TGTGCCAGCAGCCCAGACAGACCCCGCCTGTCCGGGGAGCTGTTTTTT. The entire variable domain, with the rest obtained from reference TRBV7-2 and TRBJ2-2, is as follows: GAGVSQSPSNKVTEKGKDVELRCDPISGHTALYWYRQSLGQGLEFLIYFQGNSAPDKSGLPSDRFSAERTGGSVSTLTIQRTQQEDSAVYLCASSPDRPRLSGELFFGEGSRLTVL.